This TCR beta chain came from a study of T cell responses to AZD1222 COVID-19 vaccine. Assay used: immunoSEQ multiplex PCR; TCRdb lists only in-frame clones, some missing. The profile shows approximately 160,000 clones, 90% to 95% of them singletons. This clone was seen only once. The CDR3 has 15 residues. The V gene end was trimmed by 3 bases and the J gene end by 5 bases; junction bases not matched to a gene: 5. From germline, CDR1 is KGHSH and CDR2 LQKENI. This receptor was taken from an adult who received the AZD1222 COVID-19 vaccine. Material: peripheral blood, obtained 28 days after the second AZD1222 dose. The chain is built from TRBV18 and TRBJ1-5; 9 nucleotides line up with TRBD1. Here the CDR3 DNA reads TGTGCCAGCTCACCGTATACAGGGGGCCATCAGCCCCAGCATTTT. This gives the protein CASSPYTGGHQPQHF. Drawing the rest from reference TRBV18 and TRBJ1-5, the complete variable domain is NAGVMQNPRHLVRRRGQEARLRCSPMKGHSHVYWYRQLPEEGLKFMVYLQKENIIDESGMPKERFSAEFPKEGPSILRIQQVVRGDSAAYFCASSPYTGGHQPQHFGDGTRLSIL.